This TCR beta chain emerged from a study of spatial heterogeneity in lung cancer. On the study more broadly: On average, each unique TCR and UMI combination appeared more than ten times in raw reads.

Time point reported: sample taken at primary tumor resection. TCRdb reprocessed the 5' RACE reads with MiXCR, giving one entry per CDR3 protein. The sample yields 55,000 to 70,000 distinct CDR3 sequences, under 7.5% seen once. Trimming stripped 7 bases from V and 5 bases from J, with 12 bases between. The CDR3 totals 11 residues. CDR1 DFQATT and CDR2 SNEGSKA come from the germline V gene (reference sequence). This clonotype has at least ten counts. Here the sequenced sample was PBMCs, taken at surgery. The chain is built from TRBV20-1 and TRBJ2-7, with D perhaps being TRBD1 or TRBD2 (7 bases each). The receptor was isolated from a female donor with early-stage non-small cell lung cancer. The DNA for the CDR3 is TGCAGTGTCCCAGGGGGGGACGAGCAGTACGTC. Translated, it gives CSVPGGDEQYV.